A selection of T cell receptor beta chains follows, all from one sample in a study of shared clonotypes between healthy human individuals. TCRdb's table, derived via immunoSEQ multiplex PCR, lists solely in-frame clones and lacks some. This table has some 1,100,000 clones, more than 75% appearing once. The source material was memory CD4+ T cells from PBMCs. These receptors originate from a man aged 18 to 35 in good health. Some clones in this sample may be carry-over from other donors' samples. CDR3s include the opening cysteine and the closing phenylalanine or tryptophan. A D gene is named only where the DNA matches it firmly. Size values are once, few and many counts, or a class for expanded clones, and some rows have none.

d_gene,abundance,v_gene,j_gene,CDR3aa,CDR3nt
-,-,TRBV6-5,TRBJ2-2,CASKSSTNTGELFF,TGTGCCAGTAAATCTAGCACCAACACCGGGGAGCTGTTTTTT
TRBD1,few,TRBV28,TRBJ2-7,CASSSPNGQALYEQYF,TGTGCCAGCAGTTCTCCGAACGGACAGGCCCTCTACGAGCAGTACTTC
-,-,TRBV6-1,TRBJ1-1,CASSLIGANTEAFF,TGTGCCAGCAGCCTTATAGGGGCGAACACTGAAGCTTTCTTT
-,-,TRBV29-1,TRBJ2-5,CSVDKGGETQYF,TGCAGCGTTGATAAGGGGGGCGAGACCCAGTACTTC
TRBD2,-,TRBV5-1,TRBJ2-2,CASSMTSGRFTGELFF,TGCGCCAGCAGCATGACTAGCGGGAGGTTCACCGGGGAGCTGTTTTTT
TRBD1,-,TRBV5-8,TRBJ1-2,CASSKDRGLGGYTF,TGTGCCAGCAGCAAGGACAGGGGGCTCGGAGGCTACACCTTC
TRBD2,-,TRBV27,TRBJ2-2,CASSLGRERELFF,TGTGCCAGCAGTTTAGGGCGGGAGCGGGAGCTGTTTTTT
-,few,TRBV19,TRBJ1-2,CASSIMVVSYGYTF,TGTGCCAGTAGTATTATGGTGGTGAGCTATGGCTACACCTTC
-,-,TRBV28,TRBJ1-2,CASSSSWAGESIGYTF,TGTGCCAGCAGTTCCTCCTGGGCGGGCGAGTCGATAGGCTACACCTTC
-,-,TRBV27,TRBJ2-2,CASSFRENTGELFF,TGTGCCAGCAGTTTTAGGGAGAACACCGGGGAGCTGTTTTTT
-,-,TRBV6-1,TRBJ2-7,CASSEGWFGQYF,TGTGCCAGCAGTGAAGGATGGTTCGGGCAGTACTTC
TRBD1,-,TRBV7-8,TRBJ2-3,CASSIDAAGGTDTQYF,TGTGCCAGCAGCATAGATGCGGCAGGGGGTACAGATACGCAGTATTTT
TRBD1,-,TRBV9,TRBJ2-5,CASSIRTGGETQYF,TGTGCCAGCAGCATAAGGACAGGCGGAGAGACCCAGTACTTC
-,-,TRBV15,TRBJ2-7,CATSQSLQNRDHEQYF,TGTGCCACCAGCCAATCCCTCCAAAACAGGGACCACGAGCAGTACTTC
-,-,TRBV18,TRBJ2-7,CASSPRGGSQQIREQYF,TGTGCCAGCTCCCCCAGAGGGGGGAGTCAACAAATACGCGAGCAGTACTTC
-,-,TRBV28,TRBJ1-4,CASSLPNLSHEKLFF,TGTGCCAGCAGTTTACCCAACCTTAGCCATGAAAAACTGTTTTTT
-,few,TRBV2,TRBJ1-1,CASIPWLNTEAFF,TGTGCCAGCATCCCGTGGCTGAACACTGAAGCTTTCTTT
TRBD1,few,TRBV19,TRBJ2-1,CASSRRRGQFSFNGEQFF,TGTGCCAGTAGTAGACGCCGGGGACAGTTCAGTTTCAACGGCGAGCAGTTCTTC
TRBD1,-,TRBV28,TRBJ1-5,CASSFLGQRDQPQHF,TGTGCCAGCAGTTTCTTGGGACAGCGTGATCAGCCCCAGCATTTT
TRBD2,-,TRBV7-3,TRBJ2-7,CASSPAAGVIYEQYF,TGTGCCAGCAGCCCCGCAGCGGGAGTTATCTACGAGCAGTACTTC
-,-,TRBV9,TRBJ2-7,CASSPGGGRYEQYF,TGTGCCAGCAGCCCAGGGGGGGGGCGGTACGAGCAGTACTTC
TRBD1,few,TRBV12-5,TRBJ1-2,CASGWGQGYGYTF,TGTGCTAGTGGTTGGGGACAGGGCTATGGCTACACCTTC
TRBD1,-,TRBV7-9,TRBJ2-5,CASSPRTGRETQYF,TGTGCCAGCAGCCCAAGGACAGGAAGGGAGACCCAGTACTTC
-,-,TRBV6-5,TRBJ2-7,CASRGDNYEQYF,TGTGCCAGCAGAGGGGACAACTACGAGCAGTACTTC
TRBD2,few,TRBV5-1,TRBJ2-3,CASSPSGSPTDTQYF,TGCGCCAGCAGTCCTAGCGGGAGCCCCACAGATACGCAGTATTTT
-,few,TRBV4-3,TRBJ1-6,CASSQDGWRTESPLHF,TGCGCCAGCAGCCAAGATGGTTGGAGGACTGAATCACCCCTCCACTTT
-,-,TRBV20-1,TRBJ1-1,CSASGVQEAFF,TGCAGTGCTAGTGGGGTCCAAGAAGCTTTCTTT
-,-,TRBV7-3,TRBJ1-1,CASSSDLGSEAFF,TGTGCCAGCAGCTCCGACCTGGGTTCTGAAGCTTTCTTT
TRBD1,-,TRBV19,TRBJ2-2,CASSPRGLNTGELFF,TGTGCCAGTAGTCCCAGGGGGCTGAACACCGGGGAGCTGTTTTTT
TRBD1,once,TRBV27,TRBJ1-1,CASTEGDRNTEAFF,TGTGCCAGCACGGAAGGGGACAGGAACACTGAAGCTTTCTTT
-,-,TRBV14,TRBJ2-6,CASRFRVSSGANVLTF,TGTGCCAGCAGATTCCGGGTCTCTTCTGGGGCCAACGTCCTGACTTTC
-,-,TRBV18,TRBJ1-1,CASSPPRSEKVSFF,TGTGCCAGCTCACCCCCCAGGTCGGAGAAAGTTTCTTTCTTT
-,-,TRBV28,TRBJ1-2,CASRGLGSAYGYTF,TGTGCCAGCAGGGGTCTGGGCAGCGCATATGGCTACACCTTC
-,-,TRBV29-1,TRBJ2-3,CSVEPDWADTQYF,TGCAGCGTTGAACCGGACTGGGCAGATACGCAGTATTTT
TRBD1,-,TRBV4-3,TRBJ1-2,CASSDRDYGYTF,TGCGCCAGCAGCGACAGGGACTATGGCTACACCTTC
TRBD2,-,TRBV29-1,TRBJ2-7,CSVGTSSYEQYF,TGCAGCGTAGGGACTAGCTCCTACGAGCAGTACTTC
TRBD2,-,TRBV7-2,TRBJ2-7,CASSATSGSDEQYF,TGTGCCAGCAGCGCCACTAGCGGGTCGGACGAGCAGTACTTC
TRBD2,-,TRBV11-1,TRBJ2-3,CASSDLAGSTDTQYF,TGTGCCAGCAGCGACTTAGCGGGTAGCACAGATACGCAGTATTTT
TRBD1,-,TRBV15,TRBJ2-7,CATSRFAGQGPYEQYF,TGTGCCACCAGCAGATTCGCCGGACAGGGGCCCTACGAGCAGTACTTC
-,-,TRBV28,TRBJ1-2,CASSLQNGYTF,TGTGCCAGCAGTTTACAGAATGGCTACACCTTC
TRBD1,-,TRBV6-5,TRBJ2-5,CASSYDGAGGRETQYF,TGTGCCAGCAGTTACGATGGGGCAGGGGGCCGAGAGACCCAGTACTTC
-,-,TRBV11-2,TRBJ2-5,CASSLVSRSGETQYF,TGTGCCAGCAGCTTAGTAAGCCGGTCCGGCGAGACCCAGTACTTC
TRBD1,few,TRBV7-2,TRBJ2-4,CASSFGQGRNIQYF,TGTGCCAGCAGCTTTGGACAGGGCCGCAACATTCAGTACTTC
-,-,TRBV6-5,TRBJ2-7,CASSYSNRGGYEQYF,TGTGCCAGCAGTTACTCGAACAGGGGGGGCTACGAGCAGTACTTC